At least ten counts were recorded for the clone carrying this T cell receptor (beta chain). The antigen remains undetermined. This entry is derived from a study of CD8 T cells in ankylosing spondylitis. General study points: Reportedly, matched ankylosing spondylitis synovial fluid was significantly enriched for disease-linked clones.

The CDR3 is made up of 14 amino acids. V was cut by 5 bases and J by 4 bases, with 17 bases left in between. Germline CDR1 is DFQATT and CDR2 is SNEGSKA (reference sequence). One entry per CDR3 protein, called by TCRdb with MiXCR from the 5' RACE reads. This sample has under 300,000 distinct CDR3 sequences, with approximately 9% found just once. This rearrangement joins TRBV20-1 to TRBJ2-5; D possibly uses TRBD1 or TRBD2 (5 bases each). The origin of this receptor is a male donor with ankylosing spondylitis or in good health (not recorded which). Sequenced input: blood, either unsorted or a sorted T cell fraction (not recorded which). For the CDR3, the DNA is TGCAGTGCTCGAAATCCTAACGGGGCAGAGACCCAGTACTTC. This codes for CSARNPNGAETQYF.